Listed below are T cell receptor beta chains from one sample, sequenced in a study of blood T cell repertoires in COVID-19. Repertoires were generated with immunoSEQ multiplex PCR, while TCRdb's copy carries only in-frame clones and drops some. The repertoire holds some 170,000 clones, with more than 65% as singletons. The sequencing input was PBMCs or T cells enriched from blood (not recorded which). The origin of the receptors is a man aged 50 to 59 who had recovered from COVID-19. The CDR3 runs from the conserved cysteine through the conserved F or W. The D gene is left open where the match is weak. For some rows the clone size is stated as once, few or many, or as a class when expanded; others skip it.

d_gene: TRBD1
abundance: NA
v_gene: TRBV27
len: 16
j_gene: TRBJ1-6
CDR3nt: TGTGCCAGCAGTTTCTCCACCCAGGGGGCGAGTTCACCCCTCCACTTT
CDR3aa: CASSFSTQGASSPLHF

d_gene: NA
abundance: NA
v_gene: TRBV28
len: 12
j_gene: TRBJ1-3
CDR3nt: TGTGCCAGCAGTTTATTCGGGGGGACCTGGAGTTTT
CDR3aa: CASSLFGGTWSF

d_gene: NA
abundance: NA
v_gene: TRBV28
len: 14
j_gene: TRBJ2-2
CDR3nt: TGTGCCAGCAGGTCGACTTACCGAGGCGGGGAGCTGTTTTTT
CDR3aa: CASRSTYRGGELFF

d_gene: NA
abundance: NA
v_gene: TRBV7-9
len: 13
j_gene: TRBJ1-5
CDR3nt: TGTGCCAGCACCCCGGGGGTGGGCCAGCCCCAGCATTTT
CDR3aa: CASTPGVGQPQHF

d_gene: NA
abundance: once
v_gene: TRBV11-2
len: 15
j_gene: TRBJ2-5
CDR3nt: TGTGCCAGCAGCTTAGATCGGGCGGGCCAAGAGACCCAGTACTTC
CDR3aa: CASSLDRAGQETQYF

d_gene: NA
abundance: NA
v_gene: TRBV6-5
len: 14
j_gene: TRBJ1-4
CDR3nt: TGTGCCAGCAGTTCGGGGGAGACTAATGAAAAACTGTTTTTT
CDR3aa: CASSSGETNEKLFF

d_gene: NA
abundance: NA
v_gene: TRBV19
len: 13
j_gene: TRBJ1-2
CDR3nt: TGTGCCAGTAGTACCCAAACAGAATTTGGCTACACCTTC
CDR3aa: CASSTQTEFGYTF

d_gene: TRBD2
abundance: NA
v_gene: TRBV11-3
len: 18
j_gene: TRBJ2-5
CDR3nt: TGTGCCAGCAGCTCCACCGGGACGCTAGCGGACCTCCAAGAGACCCAGTACTTC
CDR3aa: CASSSTGTLADLQETQYF

d_gene: NA
abundance: NA
v_gene: TRBV10-2
len: 13
j_gene: TRBJ1-2
CDR3nt: TGCGCCAGCGGGGAACAGGGAATATTTGGCTACACCTTC
CDR3aa: CASGEQGIFGYTF

d_gene: TRBD1
abundance: NA
v_gene: TRBV7-2
len: 15
j_gene: TRBJ2-2
CDR3nt: TGTGCCGGACGGCCCGGGACAGGGAGGACCGGGGAGCTGTTTTTT
CDR3aa: CAGRPGTGRTGELFF

d_gene: TRBD1
abundance: few
v_gene: TRBV6-1
len: 15
j_gene: TRBJ2-7
CDR3nt: TGTGCCAGCAGTGATTGGGACAGGGGGCACTACGAGCAGTACTTC
CDR3aa: CASSDWDRGHYEQYF

d_gene: TRBD2
abundance: NA
v_gene: TRBV5-1
len: 17
j_gene: TRBJ2-7
CDR3nt: TGCGCCAGCAGCTTTGGGCTAGCGGGGGTCAGCTCCTACGAGCAGTACTTC
CDR3aa: CASSFGLAGVSSYEQYF

d_gene: TRBD1
abundance: few
v_gene: TRBV4-1
len: 17
j_gene: TRBJ1-6
CDR3nt: TGCGCCAGCAGCCAAGATCGAATCGGACAGGGGACTTCACCCCTCCACTTT
CDR3aa: CASSQDRIGQGTSPLHF

d_gene: NA
abundance: once
v_gene: TRBV25-1
len: 12
j_gene: TRBJ2-7
CDR3nt: TGTGCCAGCAAGGCAGGGGATTACGAGCAGTACTTC
CDR3aa: CASKAGDYEQYF

d_gene: NA
abundance: NA
v_gene: TRBV10-3
len: 14
j_gene: TRBJ2-1
CDR3nt: TGTGCCATCAGTGAAAAGCGCGGGTACAATGAGCAGTTCTTC
CDR3aa: CAISEKRGYNEQFF

d_gene: NA
abundance: once
v_gene: TRBV19
len: 12
j_gene: TRBJ1-1
CDR3nt: TGTGCCAGTACAGGAATCGGCACTGAAGCTTTCTTT
CDR3aa: CASTGIGTEAFF

d_gene: TRBD1
abundance: NA
v_gene: TRBV18
len: 15
j_gene: TRBJ1-1
CDR3nt: TGTGCCAGCTCACCTAGGGGGGACAGGAACACTGAAGCTTTCTTT
CDR3aa: CASSPRGDRNTEAFF

d_gene: NA
abundance: NA
v_gene: TRBV11-2
len: 14
j_gene: TRBJ2-7
CDR3nt: TGTGCCAGCAGCTTAGTCCGGGGATCCCACGAGCAGTACTTC
CDR3aa: CASSLVRGSHEQYF